This is a list of T cell receptor beta chains from one sample in a study of shared T cell receptors in the human thymus. Measured with immunoSEQ multiplex PCR; TCRdb has only the in-frame clones, and not every one. Of over 650,000 clones listed, approximately 89% were seen once; the top ten hold roughly 0.0086%. The sample also formed part of further work on human thymus T cells.

Sample: thymocytes. These receptors were obtained from a boy in the first two years of life with a congenital heart defect. Both conserved end residues are part of each CDR3. D genes are given only for firm matches. Clone size is not always given. Where it is, it says once, few, many or a class for expanded clones.

j_gene	d_gene	v_gene	abundance	CDR3nt	CDR3aa
TRBJ1-6	TRBD1	TRBV7-9	-	TGTGCCAGCAGCTTAATTGACCAGGACAGGGGGCCCATAGGTTCACCCCTCCACTTT	CASSLIDQDRGPIGSPLHF
TRBJ2-1	-	TRBV14	once	TGTGCCAGCAGCACCTCGGACAGTAGGCCACCGATTTCCTACAATGAGCAGTTCTTC	CASSTSDSRPPISYNEQFF
TRBJ2-7	-	TRBV6-1	-	TGTGCCAGCAGTGAAGAGAGGGAGGGGGGAAGCTACGAGCAGTACTTC	CASSEEREGGSYEQYF
TRBJ1-5	-	TRBV27	-	TGTGCCAGCAGCCCGGCCCGGGGGGGGCTGAATCAGCCCCAGCATTTT	CASSPARGGLNQPQHF
TRBJ2-7	TRBD1	TRBV7-9	-	TGTGCCAGCAGCTCCCCAGGACAGGCGACCTACGAGCAGTACTTC	CASSSPGQATYEQYF
TRBJ2-3	-	TRBV27	-	TGTGCCAGCAGTTTACACGGGACACATAACACAGATACGCAGTATTTT	CASSLHGTHNTDTQYF
TRBJ1-1	TRBD1	TRBV7-2	-	TGTGCCAGCAGCCCGAGACAGGGAGGGAACACTGAAGCTTTCTTT	CASSPRQGGNTEAFF
TRBJ2-3	-	TRBV5-1	-	TGCGCCAGCAGCTCCACACAAGAAACAGATACGCAGTATTTT	CASSSTQETDTQYF
TRBJ2-5	-	TRBV27	-	TGTGCCAGCAGTTTCGGACTACAAGAGACCCAGTACTTC	CASSFGLQETQYF
TRBJ1-1	-	TRBV30	once	TGTGCCTGGAGTGTGCACCCAGGGAACACTGAAGCTTTCTTT	CAWSVHPGNTEAFF
TRBJ2-7	-	TRBV5-4	-	TGTGCCAGCAGCGAAACACTAGTCGCCGAGCAGTACTTC	CASSETLVAEQYF
TRBJ2-4	-	TRBV18	once	TGTGCCAGCTCACCACGACGTAAGGGGGAGTGGGGCAAAAACATTCAGTACTTC	CASSPRRKGEWGKNIQYF
TRBJ1-1	-	TRBV6-5	-	TGTGCCAGCAGTGCGGGGAGGCACACTGAAGCTTTCTTT	CASSAGRHTEAFF
TRBJ2-7	TRBD1	TRBV6-5	-	TGTGCCAGCAGTTCCCCCCCCGACAGGGGGGACGAGCAGTACTTC	CASSSPPDRGDEQYF
TRBJ2-5	TRBD2	TRBV7-9	-	TGTGCCAGCAGCTTAGAATCCGACAAGCGGGAGGGAGAGACCCAGTACTTC	CASSLESDKREGETQYF
TRBJ2-2	TRBD2	TRBV12-5	once	TGTGCTAGTGGTCCCATATACGCCACTAGCGGGATAGTAAGCACCGGGGAGCTGTTTTTT	CASGPIYATSGIVSTGELFF
TRBJ1-5	TRBD1	TRBV30	few	TGTGCCTGGAGTCTTCTAGGACAGGGCGGTGTGAGCAATCAGCCCCAGCATTTT	CAWSLLGQGGVSNQPQHF
TRBJ2-3	TRBD1	TRBV5-1	-	TGCGCCAGCAGCTTGTTGGGGACAGGTACCACAGATACGCAGTATTTT	CASSLLGTGTTDTQYF
TRBJ1-4	TRBD1	TRBV2	-	TGTGCCGGAGCCCACCGGGACAGGGAAGATGAAAAACTGTTTTTT	CAGAHRDREDEKLFF
TRBJ1-2	-	TRBV6-5	-	TGTGCCAGCAGTTACTCGAACGGACCCAGGGGTGGTGGCTACACCTTC	CASSYSNGPRGGGYTF
TRBJ2-3	TRBD2	TRBV14	-	TGTGCCAGCAGCCGCAACGGGACTAGCGGAAACACAGATACGCAGTATTTT	CASSRNGTSGNTDTQYF
TRBJ1-4	TRBD1	TRBV27	-	TGTGCCAGCAGTTCGGGGCGGGAGGGGGCAGCTAATGAAAAACTGTTTTTT	CASSSGREGAANEKLFF
TRBJ2-5	-	TRBV10-2	-	TGCGCCAGCACCCGGGAACGACAAGAGACCCAGTACTTC	CASTRERQETQYF
TRBJ2-1	-	TRBV30	-	TGTGCCTGGAGTGTACGGGTGTGGGGGCACTCCTACAATGAGCAGTTCTTC	CAWSVRVWGHSYNEQFF
TRBJ1-1	-	TRBV28	-	TGTGCCAGCACCTTGGGGACAAATGGCTTCTTT	CASTLGTNGFF
TRBJ2-7	-	TRBV2	-	TGTGCCAGCAGTTGTCGGGGGGCCTTGTTTGGGGAGCAGTACTTC	CASSCRGALFGEQYF
TRBJ2-2	TRBD2	TRBV30	-	TGTGCCTGGAGTGTACACTCGACTAGCGGGAGTCCGAACACCGGGGAGCTGTTTTTT	CAWSVHSTSGSPNTGELFF
TRBJ1-2	-	TRBV19	-	TGTGCCAGTTCCCAACAGGCCAACTATGGCTACACCTTC	CASSQQANYGYTF
TRBJ2-7	-	TRBV19	-	TGTGCCTCCCGGGGAGTTGACGAGCAGTACTTC	CASRGVDEQYF
TRBJ2-7	TRBD1	TRBV27	-	TGTGCCAGCAGTTTATTTCAGGGGGCCTACGAGCAGTACTTC	CASSLFQGAYEQYF
TRBJ2-7	TRBD2	TRBV7-9	once	TGTGCCAGCAGCCCAAGAGCGGGGGGCTACGAGCAGTACTTC	CASSPRAGGYEQYF
TRBJ2-7	TRBD2	TRBV4-3	-	TGCGCCAGCAGCCAAGACACCTCCCGGGGGGGTTACGAGCAGTACTTC	CASSQDTSRGGYEQYF
TRBJ1-3	TRBD1	TRBV6-6	-	TGTGCCAGCAGGAAGACAGGGGCCGTCTCTGGAAACACCATATATTTT	CASRKTGAVSGNTIYF
TRBJ2-7	-	TRBV28	-	TGTGCCAGCAGTTTACAAAAACAGGGGGGGTACGAGCAGTACTTC	CASSLQKQGGYEQYF
TRBJ1-5	TRBD1	TRBV7-3	once	TGTGCCAGCAGCCAGAGGGGACAGGGGGCCCCCCTACTGCCCCAGCATTTT	CASSQRGQGAPLLPQHF
TRBJ1-6	-	TRBV4-1	once	TGCGCCAGTCGTCAGATATTAAATTCACCCCTCCACTTT	CASRQILNSPLHF
TRBJ1-3	-	TRBV5-6	-	TGTGCCAGCAGCGCGGGACGGCAAAACTCTGGAAACACCATATATTTT	CASSAGRQNSGNTIYF
TRBJ2-7	-	TRBV6-5	-	TGTGCCAGCAGTTACGGCCTACAGCGGCGGTTTCACGAGCAGTACTTC	CASSYGLQRRFHEQYF
TRBJ1-3	TRBD1	TRBV2	-	TGTGCCAGCAGCGTGGGACAGGACTCTGGAAACACCATATATTTT	CASSVGQDSGNTIYF
TRBJ2-1	TRBD2	TRBV9	-	TGTGCCAGCAGCCCACCAAGCGGGAGGGCCTTAAATGAGCAGTTCTTC	CASSPPSGRALNEQFF
TRBJ2-5	-	TRBV25-1	-	TGTGCCAGCGGCGACGCGGGACTGGGACAAGAGACCCAGTACTTC	CASGDAGLGQETQYF